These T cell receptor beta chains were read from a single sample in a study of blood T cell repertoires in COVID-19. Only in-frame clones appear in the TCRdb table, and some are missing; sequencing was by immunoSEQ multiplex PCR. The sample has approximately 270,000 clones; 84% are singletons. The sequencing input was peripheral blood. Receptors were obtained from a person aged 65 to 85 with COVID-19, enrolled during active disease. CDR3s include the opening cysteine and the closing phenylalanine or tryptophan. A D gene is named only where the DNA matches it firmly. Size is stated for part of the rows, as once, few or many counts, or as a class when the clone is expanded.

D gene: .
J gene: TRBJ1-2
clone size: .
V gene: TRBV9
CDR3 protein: CASSVALGAEGYTF
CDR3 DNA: TGTGCCAGCAGCGTAGCGCTGGGGGCGGAGGGCTACACCTTC

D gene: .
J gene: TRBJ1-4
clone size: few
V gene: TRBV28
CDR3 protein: CASSLGGGSEKLFF
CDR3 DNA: TGTGCCAGCAGTTTAGGGGGGGGGAGTGAAAAACTGTTTTTT

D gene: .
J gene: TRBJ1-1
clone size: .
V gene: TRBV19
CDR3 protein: CASTRDPTEAFF
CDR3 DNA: TGTGCCAGTACCAGGGATCCCACTGAAGCTTTCTTT

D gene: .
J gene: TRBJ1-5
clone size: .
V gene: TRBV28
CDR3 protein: CASSLLTPGQPQHF
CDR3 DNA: TGTGCCAGCAGTTTGCTTACTCCCGGGCAGCCCCAGCATTTT

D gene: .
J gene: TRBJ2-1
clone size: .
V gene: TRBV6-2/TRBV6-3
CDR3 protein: CASSLSRLSYNEQFF
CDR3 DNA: TGTGCCAGCAGCTTGTCTAGACTCTCCTACAATGAGCAGTTCTTC

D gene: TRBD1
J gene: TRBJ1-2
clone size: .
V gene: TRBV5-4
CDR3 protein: CASSQADRTGGYTF
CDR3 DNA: TGTGCCAGCAGCCAGGCGGACAGGACCGGTGGCTACACCTTC

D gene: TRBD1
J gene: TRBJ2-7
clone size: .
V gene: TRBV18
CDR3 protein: CASSPGQGREQYF
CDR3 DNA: TGTGCCAGCTCACCCGGACAGGGGCGCGAGCAGTACTTC

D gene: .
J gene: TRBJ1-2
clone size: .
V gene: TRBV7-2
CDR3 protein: CASSLTGQSNYGYTF
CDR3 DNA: TGTGCCAGCAGCTTGACAGGACAGTCTAACTATGGCTACACCTTC

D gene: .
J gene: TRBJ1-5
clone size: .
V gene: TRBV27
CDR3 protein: CASSLNKNQPQHF
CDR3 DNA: TGTGCCAGCAGTTTAAACAAAAATCAGCCCCAGCATTTT

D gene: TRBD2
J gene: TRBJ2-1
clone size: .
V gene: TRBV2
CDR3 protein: CASGREGPYNEQFF
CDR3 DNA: TGTGCCAGCGGGCGGGAGGGCCCCTACAATGAGCAGTTCTTC

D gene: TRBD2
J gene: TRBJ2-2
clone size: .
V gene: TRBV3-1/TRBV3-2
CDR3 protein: CASSPTSGGTELFF
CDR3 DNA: TGTGCCAGCAGCCCGACTAGCGGGGGTACGGAGCTGTTTTTT

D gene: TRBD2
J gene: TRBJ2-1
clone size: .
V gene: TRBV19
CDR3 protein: CASSPGGSNNEQFF
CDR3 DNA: TGTGCCAGTTCTCCCGGGGGGTCAAACAATGAGCAGTTCTTC

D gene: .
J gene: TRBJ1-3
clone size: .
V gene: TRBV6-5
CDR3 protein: CASRGLNSGINTIYF
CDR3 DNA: TGTGCCAGCAGGGGACTCAATTCTGGGATTAACACCATATATTTT

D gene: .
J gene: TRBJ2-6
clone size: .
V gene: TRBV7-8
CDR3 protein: CASSLSSGARSGANVLTF
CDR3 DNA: TGTGCCAGCAGCTTGTCTTCAGGGGCCCGCTCTGGGGCCAACGTCCTGACTTTC

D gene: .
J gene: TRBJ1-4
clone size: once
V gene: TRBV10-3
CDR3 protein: CAIGQPTNEKLFF
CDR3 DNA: TGTGCCATTGGACAGCCAACTAATGAAAAACTGTTTTTT

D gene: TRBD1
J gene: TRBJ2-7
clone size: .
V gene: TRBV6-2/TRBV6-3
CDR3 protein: CASSSFFGTGSREQYF
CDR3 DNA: TGTGCCAGCAGTTCCTTTTTCGGGACAGGGTCGCGCGAGCAGTACTTC

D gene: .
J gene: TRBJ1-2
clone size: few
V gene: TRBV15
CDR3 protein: CATSREEGDGYTF
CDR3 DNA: TGTGCCACCAGCAGAGAAGAGGGAGATGGCTACACCTTC

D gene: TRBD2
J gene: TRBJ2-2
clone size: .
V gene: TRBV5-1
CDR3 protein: CASSGASGANTGELFF
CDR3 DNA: TGCGCCAGCAGCGGGGCTAGCGGGGCGAACACCGGGGAGCTGTTTTTT

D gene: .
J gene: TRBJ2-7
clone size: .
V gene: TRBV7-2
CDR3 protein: CASSLDRAPQREQYF
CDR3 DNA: TGTGCCAGCAGCTTAGACAGGGCACCGCAGAGGGAGCAGTACTTC

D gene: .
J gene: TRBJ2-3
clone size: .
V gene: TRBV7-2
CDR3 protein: CASSPQADTQYF
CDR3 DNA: TGTGCCAGCAGCCCGCAGGCAGATACGCAGTATTTT

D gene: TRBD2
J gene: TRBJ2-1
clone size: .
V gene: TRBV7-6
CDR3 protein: CASSFGTSSGGEQFF
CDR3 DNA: TGTGCCAGCAGTTTTGGGACTAGCTCGGGTGGTGAGCAGTTCTTC

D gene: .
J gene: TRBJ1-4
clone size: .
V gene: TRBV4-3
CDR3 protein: CASSQDLVAGYVEKLFF
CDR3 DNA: TGCGCCAGCAGCCAAGATCTCGTTGCGGGTTACGTTGAAAAACTGTTTTTT

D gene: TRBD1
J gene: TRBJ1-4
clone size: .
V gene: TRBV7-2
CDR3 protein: CASSLQGARSEKLFF
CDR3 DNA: TGTGCCAGCAGCCTGCAGGGGGCGCGGAGTGAAAAACTGTTTTTT

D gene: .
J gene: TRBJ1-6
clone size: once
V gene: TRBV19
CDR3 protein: CASSIQVQNSPLHF
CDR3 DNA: TGTGCCAGTAGTATCCAGGTCCAGAATTCACCCCTCCACTTT

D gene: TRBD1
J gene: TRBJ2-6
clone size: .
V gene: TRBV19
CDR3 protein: CASSPQTGQGIFRANVLTF
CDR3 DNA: TGTGCCAGTAGTCCGCAAACGGGACAGGGGATATTTCGGGCCAACGTCCTGACTTTC

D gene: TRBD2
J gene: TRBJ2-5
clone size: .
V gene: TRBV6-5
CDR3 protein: CASSNIAGGLETQYF
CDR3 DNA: TGTGCCAGCAGTAATATAGCGGGGGGGCTGGAGACCCAGTACTTC